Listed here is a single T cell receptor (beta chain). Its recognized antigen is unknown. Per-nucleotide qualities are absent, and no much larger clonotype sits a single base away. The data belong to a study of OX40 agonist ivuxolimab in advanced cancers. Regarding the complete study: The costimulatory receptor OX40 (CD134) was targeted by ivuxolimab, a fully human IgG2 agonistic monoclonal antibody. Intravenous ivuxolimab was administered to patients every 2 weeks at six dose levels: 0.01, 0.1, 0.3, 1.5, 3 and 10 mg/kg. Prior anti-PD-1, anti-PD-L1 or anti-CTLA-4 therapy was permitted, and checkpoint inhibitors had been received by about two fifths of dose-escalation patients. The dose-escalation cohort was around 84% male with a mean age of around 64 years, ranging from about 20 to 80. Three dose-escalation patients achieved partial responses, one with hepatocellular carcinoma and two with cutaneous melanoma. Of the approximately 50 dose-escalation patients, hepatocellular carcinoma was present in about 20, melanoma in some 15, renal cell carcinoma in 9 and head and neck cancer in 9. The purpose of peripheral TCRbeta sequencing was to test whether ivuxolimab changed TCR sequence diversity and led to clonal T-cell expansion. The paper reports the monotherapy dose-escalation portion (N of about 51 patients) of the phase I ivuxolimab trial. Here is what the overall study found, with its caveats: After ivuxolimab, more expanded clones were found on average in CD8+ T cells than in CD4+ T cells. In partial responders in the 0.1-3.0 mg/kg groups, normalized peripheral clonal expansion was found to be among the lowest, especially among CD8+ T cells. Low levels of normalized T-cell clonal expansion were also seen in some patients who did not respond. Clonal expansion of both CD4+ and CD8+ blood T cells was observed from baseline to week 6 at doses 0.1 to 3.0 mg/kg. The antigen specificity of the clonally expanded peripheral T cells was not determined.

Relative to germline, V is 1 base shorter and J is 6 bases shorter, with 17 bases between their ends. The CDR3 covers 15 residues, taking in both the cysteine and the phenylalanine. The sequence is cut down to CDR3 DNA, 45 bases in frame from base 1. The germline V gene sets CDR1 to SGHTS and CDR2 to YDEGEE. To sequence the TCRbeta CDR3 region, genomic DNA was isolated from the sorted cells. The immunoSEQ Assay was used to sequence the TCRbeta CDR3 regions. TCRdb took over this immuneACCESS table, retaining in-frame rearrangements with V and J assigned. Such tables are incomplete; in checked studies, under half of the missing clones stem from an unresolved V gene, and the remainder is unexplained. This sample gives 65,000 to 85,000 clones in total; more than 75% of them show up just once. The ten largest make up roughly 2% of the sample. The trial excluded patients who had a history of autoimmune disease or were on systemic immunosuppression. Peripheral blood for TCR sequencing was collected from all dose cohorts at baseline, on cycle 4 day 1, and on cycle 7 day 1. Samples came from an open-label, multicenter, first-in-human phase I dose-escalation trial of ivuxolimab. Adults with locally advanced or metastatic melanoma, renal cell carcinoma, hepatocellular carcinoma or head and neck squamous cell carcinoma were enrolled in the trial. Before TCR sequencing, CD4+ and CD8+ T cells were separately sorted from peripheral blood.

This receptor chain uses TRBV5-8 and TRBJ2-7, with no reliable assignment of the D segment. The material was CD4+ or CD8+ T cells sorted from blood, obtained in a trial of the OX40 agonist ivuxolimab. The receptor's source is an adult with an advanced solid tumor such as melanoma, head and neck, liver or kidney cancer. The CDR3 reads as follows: CASSLTSSQTGEQYF. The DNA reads TGTGCCAGCAGCTTGACGAGCTCCCAGACGGGCGAGCAGTACTTC.